This is a list of T cell receptor beta chains from one sample in a study of blood T cell repertoires in COVID-19. Clones were read by immunoSEQ multiplex PCR, and TCRdb kept only the in-frame ones, dropping some. This sample has over 200,000 clones, with roughly 84% found just once. Sequenced: PBMCs or T cells enriched from blood (not recorded which). Source of these receptors: a woman aged 40 to 55 who had recovered from COVID-19. Both conserved end residues are part of each CDR3. Fields, in order: CDR3 protein, clone size, J gene, V gene, CDR3 length. Size is stated for part of the rows, as once, few or many counts, or as a class when the clone is expanded.

CASSQGAGVYNEQFF | NA | TRBJ2-1 | TRBV4-1 | 15
CASSYFLLAGYGYTF | NA | TRBJ1-2 | TRBV7-2 | 15
CASSVGGTGVGIDEQFF | NA | TRBJ2-1 | TRBV9 | 17
CASSVSSGGGEKLFF | NA | TRBJ1-4 | TRBV9 | 15
CASSSPRGAAYEQYF | NA | TRBJ2-7 | TRBV11-2 | 15
CASSRTGPRTDTQYF | NA | TRBJ2-3 | TRBV3-1/TRBV3-2 | 15
CSVHRGGGNTIYF | NA | TRBJ1-3 | TRBV29-1 | 13
CASSQQAGAAADTQYF | NA | TRBJ2-3 | TRBV5-1 | 16
CSVEEDRDHGYTF | NA | TRBJ1-2 | TRBV29-1 | 13
CASTAWGQANIQYF | few | TRBJ2-4 | TRBV18 | 14
CASSVVASGNEQFF | NA | TRBJ2-1 | TRBV9 | 14
CASSPIGQEAPEAFF | once | TRBJ1-1 | TRBV28 | 15
CASTAGQGVYSNQPQHF | NA | TRBJ1-5 | TRBV19 | 17
CASTPPGQQETQYF | NA | TRBJ2-5 | TRBV6-5 | 14
CASSFSGSLNEQFF | NA | TRBJ2-1 | TRBV19 | 14
CASSHLATNTEAFF | NA | TRBJ1-1 | TRBV4-3 | 14
CASSLSQGADGYEQYF | NA | TRBJ2-7 | TRBV28 | 16
CASSLAAGGNYGYTF | NA | TRBJ1-2 | TRBV5-4 | 15
CASTQGEGTEAFF | NA | TRBJ1-1 | TRBV2 | 13
CASSPDRRPTDTQYF | NA | TRBJ2-3 | TRBV7-9 | 15
CASSLIDRESGEAFF | NA | TRBJ1-1 | TRBV7-2 | 15
CASRITGGDYGYTF | NA | TRBJ1-2 | TRBV6-6 | 14
CASSPSLNSGNTIYF | NA | TRBJ1-3 | TRBV7-7 | 15
CASSATGGGQPQHF | NA | TRBJ1-5 | TRBV25-1 | 14
CASSLGGAPMNTEAFF | NA | TRBJ1-1 | TRBV7-9 | 16
CAFWGSGYTF | NA | TRBJ1-2 | TRBV30 | 10
CASSLDRLAGANEQFF | NA | TRBJ2-1 | TRBV7-2 | 16
CASSQRGAEQPQHF | NA | TRBJ1-5 | TRBV3-1/TRBV3-2 | 14
CASSLGGAGNQPQHF | NA | TRBJ1-5 | TRBV5-1 | 15
CASSFTSGSGTDTQYF | NA | TRBJ2-3 | TRBV27 | 16
CASSPGLAGGPRWNEQFF | NA | TRBJ2-1 | TRBV28 | 18
CASSAGLASSYNEQFF | NA | TRBJ2-1 | TRBV2 | 16
CAISGAGTGILGYTF | NA | TRBJ1-2 | TRBV10-3 | 15
CASSVGDSFRTAGYTF | NA | TRBJ1-2 | TRBV5-6 | 16